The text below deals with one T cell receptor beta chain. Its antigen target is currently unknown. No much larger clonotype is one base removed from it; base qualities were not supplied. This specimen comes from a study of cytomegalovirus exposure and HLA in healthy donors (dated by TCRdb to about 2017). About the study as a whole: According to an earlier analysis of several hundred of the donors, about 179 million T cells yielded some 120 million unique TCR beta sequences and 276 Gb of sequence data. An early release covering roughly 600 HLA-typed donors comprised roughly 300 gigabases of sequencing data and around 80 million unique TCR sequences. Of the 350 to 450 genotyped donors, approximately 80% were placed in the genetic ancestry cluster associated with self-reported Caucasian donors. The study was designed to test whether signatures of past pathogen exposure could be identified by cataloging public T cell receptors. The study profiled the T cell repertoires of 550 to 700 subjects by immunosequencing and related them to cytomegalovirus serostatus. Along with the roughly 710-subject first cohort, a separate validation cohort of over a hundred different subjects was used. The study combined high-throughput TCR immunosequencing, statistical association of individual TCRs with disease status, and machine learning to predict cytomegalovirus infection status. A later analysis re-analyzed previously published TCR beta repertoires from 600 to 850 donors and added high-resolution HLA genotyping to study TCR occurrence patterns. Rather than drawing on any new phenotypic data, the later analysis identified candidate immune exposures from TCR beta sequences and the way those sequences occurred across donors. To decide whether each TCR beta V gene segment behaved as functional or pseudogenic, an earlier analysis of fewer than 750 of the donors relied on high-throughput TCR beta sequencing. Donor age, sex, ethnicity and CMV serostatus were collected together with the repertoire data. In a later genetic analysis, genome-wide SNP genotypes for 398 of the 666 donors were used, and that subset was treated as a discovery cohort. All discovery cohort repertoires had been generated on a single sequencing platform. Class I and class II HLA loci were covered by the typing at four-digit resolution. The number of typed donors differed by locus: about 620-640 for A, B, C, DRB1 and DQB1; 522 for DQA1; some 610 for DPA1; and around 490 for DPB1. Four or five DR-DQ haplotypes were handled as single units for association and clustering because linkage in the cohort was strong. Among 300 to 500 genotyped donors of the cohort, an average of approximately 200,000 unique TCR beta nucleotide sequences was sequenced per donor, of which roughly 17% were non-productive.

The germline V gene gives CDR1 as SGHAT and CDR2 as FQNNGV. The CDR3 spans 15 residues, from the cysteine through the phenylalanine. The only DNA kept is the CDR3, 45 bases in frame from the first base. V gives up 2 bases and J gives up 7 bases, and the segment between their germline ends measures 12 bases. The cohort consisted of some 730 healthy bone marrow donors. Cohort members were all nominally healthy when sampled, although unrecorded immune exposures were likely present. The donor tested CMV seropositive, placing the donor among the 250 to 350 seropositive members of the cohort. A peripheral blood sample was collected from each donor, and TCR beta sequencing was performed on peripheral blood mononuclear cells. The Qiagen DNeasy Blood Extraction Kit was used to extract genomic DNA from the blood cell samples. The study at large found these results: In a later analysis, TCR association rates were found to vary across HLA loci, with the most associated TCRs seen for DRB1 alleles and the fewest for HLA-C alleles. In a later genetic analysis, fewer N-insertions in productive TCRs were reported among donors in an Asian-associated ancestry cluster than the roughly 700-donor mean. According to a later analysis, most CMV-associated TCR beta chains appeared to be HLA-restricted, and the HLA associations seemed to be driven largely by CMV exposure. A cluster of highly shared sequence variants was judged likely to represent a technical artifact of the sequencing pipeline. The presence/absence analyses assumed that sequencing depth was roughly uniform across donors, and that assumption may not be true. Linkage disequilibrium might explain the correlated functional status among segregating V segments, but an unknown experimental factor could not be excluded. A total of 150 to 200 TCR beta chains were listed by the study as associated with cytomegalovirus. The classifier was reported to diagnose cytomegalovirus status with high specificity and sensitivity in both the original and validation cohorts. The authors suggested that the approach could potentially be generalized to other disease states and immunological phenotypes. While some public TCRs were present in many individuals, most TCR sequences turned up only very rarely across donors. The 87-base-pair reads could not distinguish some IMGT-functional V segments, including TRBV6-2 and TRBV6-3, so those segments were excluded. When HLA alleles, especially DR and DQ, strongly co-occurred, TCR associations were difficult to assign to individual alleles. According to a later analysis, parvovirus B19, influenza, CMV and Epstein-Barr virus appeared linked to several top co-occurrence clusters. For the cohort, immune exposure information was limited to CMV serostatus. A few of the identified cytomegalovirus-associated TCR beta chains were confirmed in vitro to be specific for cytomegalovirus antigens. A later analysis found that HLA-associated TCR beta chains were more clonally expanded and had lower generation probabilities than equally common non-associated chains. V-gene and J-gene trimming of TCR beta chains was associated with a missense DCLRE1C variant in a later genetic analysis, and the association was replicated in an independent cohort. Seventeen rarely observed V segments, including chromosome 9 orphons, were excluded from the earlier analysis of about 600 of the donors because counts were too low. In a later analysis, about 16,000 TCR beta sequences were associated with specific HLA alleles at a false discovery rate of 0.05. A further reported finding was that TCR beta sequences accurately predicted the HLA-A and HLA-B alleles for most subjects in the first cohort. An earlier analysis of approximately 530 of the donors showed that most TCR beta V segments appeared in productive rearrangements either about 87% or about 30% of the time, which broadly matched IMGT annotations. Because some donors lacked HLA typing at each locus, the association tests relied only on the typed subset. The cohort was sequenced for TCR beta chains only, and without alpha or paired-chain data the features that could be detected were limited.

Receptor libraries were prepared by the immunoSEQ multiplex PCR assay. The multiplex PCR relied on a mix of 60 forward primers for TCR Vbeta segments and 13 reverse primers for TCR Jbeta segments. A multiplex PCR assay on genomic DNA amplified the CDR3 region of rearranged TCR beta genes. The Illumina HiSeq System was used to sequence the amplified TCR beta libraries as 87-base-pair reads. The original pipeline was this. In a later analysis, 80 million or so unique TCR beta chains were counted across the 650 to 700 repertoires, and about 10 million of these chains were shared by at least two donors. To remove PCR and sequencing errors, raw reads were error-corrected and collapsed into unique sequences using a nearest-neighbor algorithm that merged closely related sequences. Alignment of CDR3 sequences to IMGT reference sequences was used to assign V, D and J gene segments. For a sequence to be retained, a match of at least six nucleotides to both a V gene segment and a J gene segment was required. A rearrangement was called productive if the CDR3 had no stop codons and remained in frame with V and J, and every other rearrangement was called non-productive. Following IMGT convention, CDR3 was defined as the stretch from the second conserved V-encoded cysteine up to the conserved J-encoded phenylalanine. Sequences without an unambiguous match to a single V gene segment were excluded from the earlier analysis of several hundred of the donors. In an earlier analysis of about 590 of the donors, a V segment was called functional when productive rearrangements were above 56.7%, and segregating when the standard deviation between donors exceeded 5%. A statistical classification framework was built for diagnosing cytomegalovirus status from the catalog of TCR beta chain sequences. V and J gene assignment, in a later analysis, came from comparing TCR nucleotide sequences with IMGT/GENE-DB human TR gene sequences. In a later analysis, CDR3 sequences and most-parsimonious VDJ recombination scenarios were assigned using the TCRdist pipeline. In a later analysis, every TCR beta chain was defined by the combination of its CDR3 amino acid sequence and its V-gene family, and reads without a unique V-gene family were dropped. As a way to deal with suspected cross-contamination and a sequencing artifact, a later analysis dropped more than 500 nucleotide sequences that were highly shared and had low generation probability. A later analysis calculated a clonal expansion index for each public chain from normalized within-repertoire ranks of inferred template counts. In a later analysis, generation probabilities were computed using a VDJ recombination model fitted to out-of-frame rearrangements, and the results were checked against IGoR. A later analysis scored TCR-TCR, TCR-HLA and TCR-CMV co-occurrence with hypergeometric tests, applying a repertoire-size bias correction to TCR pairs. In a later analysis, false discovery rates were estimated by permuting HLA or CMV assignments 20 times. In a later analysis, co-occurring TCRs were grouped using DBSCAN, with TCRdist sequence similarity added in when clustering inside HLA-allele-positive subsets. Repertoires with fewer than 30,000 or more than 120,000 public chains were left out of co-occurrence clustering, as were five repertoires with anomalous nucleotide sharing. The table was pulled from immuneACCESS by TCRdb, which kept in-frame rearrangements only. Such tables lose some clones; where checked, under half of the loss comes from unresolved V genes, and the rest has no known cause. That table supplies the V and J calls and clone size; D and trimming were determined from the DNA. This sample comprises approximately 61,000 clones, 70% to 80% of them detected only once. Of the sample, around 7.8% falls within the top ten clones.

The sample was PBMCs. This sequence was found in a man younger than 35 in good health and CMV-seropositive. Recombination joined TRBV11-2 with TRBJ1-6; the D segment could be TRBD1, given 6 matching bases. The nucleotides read TGTGCCAGCAGCTTATATGCGCAGGGGAATTCACCCCTCCACTTT. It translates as CASSLYAQGNSPLHF.